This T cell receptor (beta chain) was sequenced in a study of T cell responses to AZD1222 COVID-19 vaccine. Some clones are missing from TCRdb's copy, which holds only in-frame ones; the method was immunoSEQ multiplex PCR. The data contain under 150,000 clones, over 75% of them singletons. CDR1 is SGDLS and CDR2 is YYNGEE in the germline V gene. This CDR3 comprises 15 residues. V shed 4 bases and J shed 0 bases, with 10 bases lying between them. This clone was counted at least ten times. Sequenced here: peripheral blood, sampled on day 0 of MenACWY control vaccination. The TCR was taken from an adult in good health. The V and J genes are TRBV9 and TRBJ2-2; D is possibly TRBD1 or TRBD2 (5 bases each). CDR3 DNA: TGTGCCAGCAGCTTACCGGGACCGAACACCGGGGAGCTGTTTTTT. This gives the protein CASSLPGPNTGELFF.